The 17 T cell receptor beta chains in this list originate from one sample, sequenced in a study of human T cells and chemical hapten exposure. TCRdb analysed the RACE reads with MiXCR anew, one entry per CDR3 protein. The table lists under 450,000 distinct CDR3 sequences, 4% to 5.5% of them singletons, with about 2.1% in the top ten. Time point given: patch test 1, 2 weeks after DPC sensitization. The sample's treatment: therapeutic diphenylcyclopropenone sensitization with weekly scalp DPC. The sample was whole blood, taken in connection with sensitization to the hapten diphenylcyclopropenone (DPC). These receptors were collected from a woman aged 45-59 years with alopecia areata. Some clones in this sample may be carry-over from other donors' samples.

This clonotype came up many times. This rearrangement joins TRBV5-4 to TRBJ2-3, with no clear D. V was trimmed by 0 bases and J by 4 bases, leaving 3 bases between them. The germline V gene encodes CDR1 SGHNT and CDR2 YYREEE (reference sequence). This CDR3 spans 12 amino acids. In DNA form, the CDR3 reads TGTGCCAGCAGCTTGGACGCAGATACGCAGTATTTT. Protein: CASSLDADTQYF.

This clonotype has at least ten counts. This chain links TRBV7-2 with TRBJ2-5; D not certain. CDR1 and CDR2 (germline): SGHTA, FQGNSA. The CDR3 runs 13 residues. V was pared by 2 bases and J by 1 base, with 5 bases between. The chain's CDR3 is CASSLRLQETQYF. The CDR3 coding sequence is TGTGCCAGCAGCTTAAGGCTCCAAGAGACCCAGTACTTC.

Only a few counts were recorded for this clonotype. This chain uses TRBV5-4 with TRBJ2-7; D is unresolved. Germline-derived CDR1 and CDR2 are SGHNT and YYREEE (reference sequence). The CDR3 runs to 13 residues. V lost 0 bases and J 1 base, leaving 5 bases between the germline ends. The CDR3 region is CASSLGWSYEQYF. The DNA of the CDR3 is TGTGCCAGCAGCTTGGGGTGGTCCTACGAGCAGTACTTC.

The chain couples TRBV6-2 or TRBV6-3 to TRBJ1-5, with a possible D match to TRBD1 (5 bases). The CDR3 consists of 16 residues. V shed 0 bases and J shed 7 bases, with 16 bases lying between them. CDR1 is MNHEY, CDR2 SVGEGT, per germline. This CDR3 reads CASSYSMGRGEQPQHF. The CDR3 nucleotides are TGTGCCAGCAGTTACTCGATGGGGAGGGGAGAACAGCCCCAGCATTTT.

This clonotype was seen a handful of times. The V and J genes are TRBV24-1 and TRBJ2-7; perhaps TRBD2 as D (5 bases). Trimming took 3 bases from V and 4 from J, leaving 9 bases between them. Germline V gene lookup returns CDR1 KGHDR and CDR2 SFDVKD. The CDR3 extends over 13 amino acids. The CDR3 protein is CATSDPGSYEQYF. The DNA for the CDR3 is TGTGCCACCAGTGATCCGGGGTCTTACGAGCAGTACTTC.

At least ten counts were recorded for this clonotype. This rearrangement joins TRBV11-2 to TRBJ1-6; D possibly corresponds to TRBD1 (6 bases). Trimming took off 0 bases at V and 7 bases at J, with 7 bases between the two ends. The CDR3 spans 14 residues. Germline CDR1 and CDR2: SGHAT and FQNNGV. The CDR3 is CASSLDGGNSPLHF. The CDR3 DNA sequence: TGTGCCAGCAGCTTAGATGGGGGCAATTCACCCCTCCACTTT.

This clonotype was seen at least ten times. The chain combines TRBV7-2 with TRBJ1-2; 7 nucleotides line up with TRBD1. The J segment lost 6 bases and the V segment lost 1 base, leaving 11 bases of the junction unmatched. CDR3 length: 16 amino acids. Germline V gene data show CDR1 as SGHTA and CDR2 as FQGNSA. The CDR3 is CASSLVGQGGRNGYTF. The CDR3 nucleotides are TGTGCCAGCAGCTTAGTTGGCCAGGGGGGCAGGAATGGCTACACCTTC.

This clonotype occurred many times. J is TRBJ1-1 and V is TRBV20-1; no definite D call. V was trimmed by 3 bases and J by 1 base, leaving 9 bases between them. Per the germline V gene, CDR1 is DFQATT and CDR2 is SNEGSKA (reference sequence). The CDR3 has 13 residues. The CDR3 DNA reads TGCAGTGCTAGTCGACGGCCGAACACTGAAGCTTTCTTT. Its protein product is CSASRRPNTEAFF.

This clonotype was detected a few times. CDR3 DNA sequence: TGTGCCAGCAGAACTACCAGGCAGGCGAACACCGGGGAGCTGTTTTTT. Its protein is CASRTTRQANTGELFF. The rearrangement uses TRBV7-9 and TRBJ2-2; D gene uncertain. The germline CDR1 and CDR2 sequences are SEHNR and FQNEAQ (reference sequence). The length of the CDR3 is 16 residues. The V gene lost 6 bases and the J gene lost 0 bases, with 14 bases spanning the gap.

This clonotype ranks as medium-sized (0.01 to 0.1%). V gene TRBV7-2 combines with J gene TRBJ2-3; 14 nucleotides agree with TRBD2. Trimming cost V 5 bases and J 1 base; bases outside gene matches: 5. Germline assignment: CDR1 SGHTA and CDR2 FQGNSA. The length of the CDR3 is 17 residues. The CDR3 sequence: CASSTGTSGGGTDTQYF. The CDR3 region has the DNA TGTGCCAGCAGCACTGGGACTAGCGGGGGTGGCACAGATACGCAGTATTTT. Full variable domain (remainder filled in from reference TRBV7-2 and TRBJ2-3): GAGVSQSPSNKVTEKGKDVELRCDPISGHTALYWYRQSLGQGLEFLIYFQGNSAPDKSGLPSDRFSAERTGGSVSTLTIQRTQQEDSAVYLCASSTGTSGGGTDTQYFGPGTRLTVL.

This clonotype was found many times. The CDR3, as DNA: TGTGCCAGTAGACAGGGGTACCAAGAGACCCAGTACTTC. This codes for CASRQGYQETQYF. V usage is TRBV19 and J usage is TRBJ2-5; 7 bases map to TRBD1. The CDR3 runs to 13 residues. Per the germline V gene, CDR1 is LNHDA and CDR2 is SQIVND (reference sequence). Trimming removed 6 bases from V and 0 bases from J; junction bases left unmatched: 1.

The J gene is TRBJ1-1, the V gene TRBV6-1; 7 bases agree with TRBD1. The CDR3 is made up of 16 amino acids. Germline trimming cut 4 bases from V and 6 bases from J; bases unmatched to any gene: 14. Germline V gene lookup returns CDR1 MNHNS and CDR2 SASEGT. The CDR3 nucleotides are TGTGCCAGCAGTGGGGCTCAGGGGGAGGTCGTCCCTGAAGCTTTCTTT. It codes for CASSGAQGEVVPEAFF.

In its sample, this clonotype was seen a few times. This rearrangement joins TRBV7-2 to TRBJ2-7; 13 nucleotides match TRBD2. Germline V lookup: CDR1 SGHTA, CDR2 FQGNSA. The CDR3 has 16 residues. J lost 4 bases, V lost 5 bases, and 8 bases had no gene match. For the CDR3, the DNA is TGTGCCAGCAGCACCACTAGCGGGAGGGCCTCTTACGAGCAGTACTTC. Protein product: CASSTTSGRASYEQYF.

Ten or more counts support this clonotype. V usage is TRBV11-2 and J usage is TRBJ2-2; D assignment may be TRBD1 or TRBD2 (6 bases each). Germline CDR1 is SGHAT and CDR2 is FQNNGV. The CDR3 is made up of 17 amino acids. The V end lost 0 bases, the J end lost 5 bases, and 16 bases lay between the germline ends. The CDR3 sequence: CASSLDPSGGRTGELFF. CDR3 DNA sequence: TGTGCCAGCAGCTTAGATCCTTCCGGGGGCCGGACCGGGGAGCTGTTTTTT.

Ten or more counts support this clonotype. The gene calls are TRBV6-2 or TRBV6-3 and TRBJ2-1; TRBD1 matches 11 bases. The V segment lost 6 bases and the J segment 4 bases; nucleotides outside the gene matches: 5. Germline V gives CDR1 MNHEY, CDR2 SVGEGT. The CDR3 spans 15 residues. The CDR3 DNA sequence: TGTGCCAGCAGCTCCGGACAGGGGGCGTACAATGAGCAGTTCTTC. Its protein product is CASSSGQGAYNEQFF.

The table lists this clonotype with many counts. The chain has TRBV5-5 and TRBJ1-5; no clear D. Per the germline V gene, CDR1 is SGHKS and CDR2 is YYEKEE (reference sequence). The CDR3 sequence is 15 residues long. The V end was cut by 1 base, the J end by 2 bases, with 10 bases between. The CDR3 sequence is CASSLYPNGNQPQHF. CDR3 nucleotide sequence: TGTGCCAGCAGCTTGTATCCGAATGGCAATCAGCCCCAGCATTTT.

This clonotype has a count of ten or more. J is TRBJ2-7 and V is TRBV20-1; 9 bases agree with TRBD2. Per the germline V gene, CDR1 is DFQATT and CDR2 is SNEGSKA (reference sequence). V gave up 6 bases and J gave up 0 bases; unmatched junction bases: 9. The CDR3 consists of 15 residues. CDR3 coding DNA: TGCAGTGCCACCCTAGCGGGGTCCAGCTCCTACGAGCAGTACTTC. It translates to CSATLAGSSSYEQYF.